The entry below gives a single TCR beta chain sequence along with its context. The antigen this receptor binds is unknown. It has no much larger one-base neighbor in the sample; base qualities were not kept. The protocol used for the library was RT-PCR. Sequenced on an Illumina HiSeq 2500. Clones were called with MiXCR by TCRdb after fastp trimmed the public reads at Q25, and only in-frame beta chains were retained. Each CDR3 protein appears once, grouped with its most common genes and DNA. In all, the sample holds about 830,000 distinct CDR3 sequences, and about a fifth of those were seen once. Jointly, the top ten make up approximately 11% of the sample. V is shortened by 0 bases, J by 1 base, and the region joining them spans 13 bases. Sequences DFQATT (CDR1) and SNEGSKA (CDR2) are obtained from the germline V gene (reference sequence). From the cysteine through the phenylalanine, the CDR3 covers 16 amino acids. Only CDR3 DNA is held: 48 bases, read in frame from base 1.

The data were obtained in a study of response to subunit inactivated influenza vaccine (dated by TCRdb to 2016 to 2019). Looking at the study overall: Deep quantitative T cell receptor repertoire profiling was used in the study to track responses to a trivalent subunit inactivated influenza vaccine.

The research as a whole found: It was suggested by the authors that each seasonal influenza vaccination may recruit only a limited number of new T cells.

The source of this sequence is a man aged 50 to 60 who received an inactivated influenza vaccine. Donor details come from another sample of the same person, matched by shared clones. The sample here was PBMCs from blood, taken more than 4 days after vaccination. The chain was built from TRBV20-1 and TRBJ2-4, with TRBD1 as a weak D call on 5 bases. The CDR3 reads CSARDALRVAKNIQYF. The nucleotides read TGCAGTGCTAGAGATGCGCTCAGGGTTGCCAAAAACATTCAGTACTTC.